Below, 18 T cell receptor beta chains from the same sample are listed, as sequenced in a study of Graves' ophthalmopathy and Graves' hyperthyroidism. Amplification targeted the TCR beta CDR3 regions, with RNA transcripts as the source material. HTBI primers were used in a first-round RT-PCR, which preceded a second-round multiplex PCR. MiXCR, run by TCRdb on the multiplex PCR reads, gives a single entry per CDR3 protein. The table includes about 700,000 distinct CDR3 sequences, more than 40% detected once. Sequencing input: peripheral blood. The source of these receptors is an adult man with Graves' ophthalmopathy.

Concerning this clonotype: A read error may account for a junction end that differs from germline. The gene calls are TRBV15 and TRBJ2-3; 7 nucleotides agree with TRBD2. CDR3 length: 14 residues. CDR1 is LNHNV and CDR2 is YYDKDF in the germline V gene (reference sequence). CDR3 loop: CAASSGVSTDTQYF. In DNA form, the CDR3 reads TGTGCCGCCAGCAGCGGGGTTAGCACAGATACGCAGTATTTT.

For the CDR3, the DNA is TGTGCCAGCAGTGAAGCTCTTCTGACTTCGTCCTACGAGCAGTACTTC. This codes for CASSEALLTSSYEQYF. This sequence joins TRBV6-5 and TRBJ2-7; D gene uncertain. CDR1 and CDR2 (germline): MNHEY, SVGAGI. The ends were cut back, 5 bases at V and 1 base at J, with 18 bases in the middle. This CDR3 contains 16 residues.

Many counts were recorded for this clonotype. The rearrangement joins TRBV19 to TRBJ1-5; D is perhaps TRBD1 (6 bases). Trimming took 7 bases from V and 0 from J, leaving 25 bases between them. Germline V gene lookup returns CDR1 LNHDA and CDR2 SQIVND (reference sequence). The CDR3 is 19 amino acids. CDR3 region: CASTPPGHGSYYSNQPQHF. CDR3 bases: TGTGCCAGTACCCCCCCGGGACACGGATCATATTATAGCAATCAGCCCCAGCATTTT.

The chain employs TRBV10-3 and TRBJ1-2; TRBD1 aligns across 12 bases. The CDR3 totals 14 residues. CDR1 is ENHRY, CDR2 SYGVKD, per germline. V was pared by 10 bases and J by 6 bases, with 9 bases of the junction left unmatched. CDR3 amino acids: CATGTGGATDGYTF. CDR3 coding DNA: TGTGCCACCGGGACAGGGGGCGCGACGGATGGCTACACCTTC.

This clonotype occurred many times. V is TRBV10-3 and J is TRBJ2-7; tentative D call: TRBD1 (6 bases). V dropped 6 bases and J dropped 0 bases, with 9 bases sitting between them. Germline V gene lookup returns CDR1 ENHRY and CDR2 SYGVKD. There are 13 residues in the CDR3. CDR3 sequence: CAISPGVSYEQYF. CDR3 nucleotide sequence: TGTGCCATCAGCCCAGGGGTCTCCTACGAGCAGTACTTC.

This clonotype was picked up a small number of times. V is TRBV5-1 and J is TRBJ1-5; a possible D gene is TRBD1 (5 bases). Germline V gives CDR1 SGHRS, CDR2 YFSETQ. The CDR3 contains 14 residues. V lost 1 base and J 6 bases, leaving 11 bases between the germline ends. In nucleotides, the CDR3 is TGCGCCAGCAGCTTGTTAGGGGAGGGTCAGCCCCAGCATTTT. It encodes CASSLLGEGQPQHF.

This clonotype was seen at least ten times. The V and J genes are TRBV20-1 and TRBJ2-5; D unclear. V was pared by 0 bases and J by 2 bases, with 13 bases between. CDR3 length: 15 amino acids. Germline lookup yields CDR1 DFQATT and CDR2 SNEGSKA (reference sequence). DNA of the CDR3: TGCAGTGCTAGAGATCTCGCGGAGTCACAAGAGACCCAGTACTTC. Residues: CSARDLAESQETQYF.

Many counts were recorded for this clonotype. The chain carries TRBV2 and TRBJ2-2; TRBD2 matches at 12 bases. V gave up 2 bases and J gave up 4 bases; unmatched junction bases: 2. Germline V gene lookup returns CDR1 SNHLY and CDR2 FYNNEI. The CDR3 runs to 16 residues. The CDR3 loop reads CASSESSGRATGELFF. CDR3 nucleotides: TGTGCCAGCAGTGAATCTAGCGGGAGGGCCACCGGGGAGCTGTTTTTT.

The CDR3 DNA sequence: TGCAGTGCTAGGGGGGGGGATTTCGGGAAACTGTTTTTT. It codes for CSARGGDFGKLFF. J is TRBJ1-4 and V is TRBV20-1; tentatively, D is TRBD1 (5 bases). Trimming left V 3 bases short and J 11 bases short, with 16 bases between. There are 13 residues in the CDR3. CDR1 is DFQATT and CDR2 is SNEGSKA in the germline V gene (reference sequence).

This clonotype has a count of ten or more. The chain couples TRBV5-1 to TRBJ1-6; unclear D gene. CDR1 SGHRS and CDR2 YFSETQ come from the germline V gene. The CDR3 loop spans 15 amino acids. V dropped 4 bases and J dropped 6 bases, with 14 bases sitting between them. The DNA for the CDR3 is TGCGCCAGCAGCCTGGGTAGGGCAGTTAATTCACCCCTCCACTTT. Its translation: CASSLGRAVNSPLHF.

The CDR3 sequence is CASVTGGYSPLHF. The CDR3 DNA reads as TGTGCCAGCGTAACAGGGGGCTATTCACCCCTCCACTTT. The V gene is TRBV25-1, the J gene TRBJ1-6; 9 bases fit TRBD1. In germline, CDR1 is MGHDK, CDR2 SYGVNS. This CDR3 has 13 residues. With 8 bases clipped from V and 8 bases from J, the junction kept 4 bases outside the gene matches.

This clonotype was detected only a few times. The V and J genes are TRBV7-2 and TRBJ2-3; possibly TRBD2 for D (5 bases). Germline V CDR1 and CDR2: SGHTA, FQGNSA. This CDR3 is 14 amino acids long. With 4 bases removed from V and 1 base from J, the gap between germline ends came to 9 bases. The CDR3 loop is CASSSYSGTDTQYF. The CDR3 DNA sequence: TGTGCCAGCAGCTCCTATAGCGGCACAGATACGCAGTATTTT.

This sequence joins TRBV9 and TRBJ1-1; maybe TRBD1 (5 bases). Germline-derived CDR1 and CDR2 are SGDLS and YYNGEE. V dropped 0 bases and J dropped 7 bases, with 10 bases sitting between them. The CDR3 totals 13 residues. CDR3: CASSVGGAVEAFF. CDR3 bases: TGTGCCAGCAGCGTAGGTGGGGCAGTTGAAGCTTTCTTT.

The chain employs TRBV5-1 and TRBJ1-2; D uncertain. The germline CDR1 and CDR2 sequences are SGHRS and YFSETQ. The CDR3 totals 15 residues. Trimming took off 0 bases at V and 1 base at J, with 10 bases between the two ends. In DNA, the CDR3 is TGCGCCAGCAGCTTGGTGGCTGATGGTAACTATGGCTACACCTTC. Residues: CASSLVADGNYGYTF.

This clonotype was counted many times. This rearrangement joins TRBV11-2 to TRBJ1-4; TRBD1 is a possible D gene (6 bases). CDR3 length equals 16 residues. Per germline, CDR1 SGHAT and CDR2 FQNNGV. Deletions cut 1 base from V and 7 bases from J, with 16 bases between. The CDR3 spells CASSLGPGGAGEKLFF. DNA for the CDR3: TGTGCCAGCAGCTTAGGGCCCGGGGGCGCCGGTGAAAAACTGTTTTTT.

This clonotype was observed at least ten times. The chain couples TRBV12-3 or TRBV12-4 to TRBJ2-2, with 7 bases aligning to TRBD2. Unmatched junction bases numbered 7, after V lost 6 bases and J lost 6 bases. The CDR3 runs to 14 residues. Written as DNA, the CDR3 is TGTGCCAGCAGCCCGCAGCTAGCGGCCGGGGAGCTGTTTTTT. This translates into CASSPQLAAGELFF.

As for this clonotype: A single base separates this from a much larger clone, so it may be a read error. The chain combines TRBV7-2 with TRBJ2-7; D not certain. Germline V gives CDR1 SGHTA, CDR2 FQGNSA. The CDR3 covers 15 residues. V lost 0 bases to trimming and J lost 2 bases, with 11 bases between them. The CDR3 nucleotides read TGTGCCAGCAGCTTAGCCACGAATTCCCCCTACGAGCAGTACTTC. This codes for CASSLATNSPYEQYF.

This clonotype was observed at least ten times. The genes are TRBV7-9 and TRBJ1-1; TRBD1 matches at 9 bases. Trimming removed 5 bases from V and 1 base from J; junction bases left unmatched: 5. The CDR3 spans 15 residues. Per germline, CDR1 SEHNR and CDR2 FQNEAQ (reference sequence). The CDR3 here is CASSPMGQGNTEAFF. The CDR3 DNA reads as TGTGCCAGCAGCCCAATGGGACAGGGGAACACTGAAGCTTTCTTT.